Below, 19 T cell receptor beta chains from the same sample are listed, as sequenced in a study of blood T cell repertoires in COVID-19. Sequencing used immunoSEQ multiplex PCR; TCRdb keeps in-frame clones, though not all of them. This sample carries approximately 70,000 clones, about 86% of them seen once, and the ten largest clones take about 4%. The sample taken for sequencing was peripheral blood. The origin of the receptors is a man between 65 and 85 years old with active COVID-19.

This chain uses TRBV7-8 with TRBJ1-2, with D unclear. Germline assignment: CDR1 SGHVS and CDR2 FQNEAQ. CDR3 length equals 15 residues. V was cut by 0 bases and J by 8 bases, with 16 bases left in between. The CDR3 region has the DNA TGTGCCAGCAGCTTAGCGGGTGGGGAGGGTAGCGGCTACACCTTC. It specifies CASSLAGGEGSGYTF. Supplemented by reference TRBV7-8 and TRBJ1-2, the full variable domain reads GAGVSQSPRYKVAKRGQDVALRCDPISGHVSLFWYQQALGQGPEFLTYFQNEAQLDKSGLPSDRFFAERPEGSVSTLKIQRTQQEDSAVYLCASSLAGGEGSGYTFGSGTRLTVV.

This chain joins TRBV15 and TRBJ1-1; TRBD1 might be the D (5 bases). Germline V gives CDR1 LNHNV, CDR2 YYDKDF (reference sequence). Deletions cut 2 bases from V and 8 bases from J, with 12 bases between. The CDR3 is made up of 13 amino acids. CDR3 amino acids: CATSRSRGGEAFF. CDR3 DNA sequence: TGTGCCACCAGCAGATCCCGGGGGGGGGAAGCTTTCTTT.

The V call is TRBV10-2, the J call TRBJ1-3; D not resolved. The CDR3 contains 15 residues. The germline V gene encodes CDR1 WSHSY and CDR2 SAAADI. The V end lost 2 bases, the J end lost 0 bases, and 8 bases lay between the germline ends. In DNA form, the CDR3 reads TGCGCCAGCAGTGAGGGGCCGTACTCTGGAAACACCATATATTTT. Its protein product is CASSEGPYSGNTIYF.

This chain joins TRBV15 and TRBJ2-5; 7 bases fit TRBD2. The CDR3 covers 17 residues. From germline, CDR1 is LNHNV and CDR2 YYDKDF (reference sequence). V was pared by 2 bases and J by 3 bases, with 12 bases of the junction left unmatched. The CDR3 region is CATSRSPWGGREETQYF. The CDR3 DNA reads TGTGCCACCAGCAGATCCCCGTGGGGCGGGAGAGAAGAGACCCAGTACTTC.

The chain has TRBV30 and TRBJ1-2, with D tentatively TRBD1 (6 bases). The CDR3 is 13 residues long. Germline V gene sequence: CDR1 GTSNPN, CDR2 SVGIG (reference sequence). Trimming took 0 bases from V and 4 from J, leaving 9 bases between them. CDR3: CAWSVRGGYGYTF. As DNA, the CDR3 is TGTGCCTGGAGTGTACGAGGGGGCTATGGCTACACCTTC.

V and J are TRBV19 and TRBJ2-5; D call uncertain. The CDR3 has 13 amino acids. V dropped 4 bases and J dropped 5 bases, with 11 bases sitting between them. Germline CDR1 LNHDA, CDR2 SQIVND (reference sequence). CDR3 nucleotides: TGTGCCAGTAGTAGGCAGGTTCAGGAGACCCAGTACTTC. Amino acid sequence: CASSRQVQETQYF.

This rearrangement joins TRBV7-2 to TRBJ2-5; 8 bases agree with TRBD1. The V and J ends lost 4 bases and 5 bases, in that order; junction bases with no gene match: 9. Germline V CDR1 and CDR2: SGHTA, FQGNSA. This CDR3 is built from 15 residues. The CDR3 region is CASSSDRGWGETQYF. Here the CDR3 DNA reads TGTGCCAGCAGCTCCGACAGGGGCTGGGGGGAGACCCAGTACTTC.

The V gene is TRBV9, the J gene TRBJ2-5; D might be TRBD2 (5 bases). The ends were cut back, 0 bases at V and 4 bases at J, with 13 bases in the middle. The CDR3 consists of 15 residues. Germline CDR1 and CDR2: SGDLS and YYNGEE. CDR3 sequence (DNA): TGTGCCAGCAGCGTAGGACCGGGGATGGGAGAGACCCAGTACTTC. The encoded protein is CASSVGPGMGETQYF.

V and J are TRBV6-5 and TRBJ1-2, with TRBD1 matching 10 bases. There are 12 residues in the CDR3. V lost 8 bases and J lost 7; bases outside the gene matches: 4. CDR1 MNHEY and CDR2 SVGAGI come from the germline V gene. CDR3: CASRQGAFGYTF. The CDR3 coding sequence is TGTGCCAGCCGACAGGGGGCGTTTGGCTACACCTTC.

The J gene is TRBJ2-2, the V gene TRBV7-3; 8 bases map to TRBD2. The germline CDR1 and CDR2 sequences are SGHTA and FQGTGA. The junction had 6 bases not matched to a gene; V was cut back by 5 bases and J by 4 bases. The CDR3 is 15 amino acids. In nucleotides, the CDR3 is TGTGCCAGCAGCCGAAGAGCGGGAGCCACCGGGGAGCTGTTTTTT. Translated: CASSRRAGATGELFF.

CDR3 sequence (DNA): TGTGCCAGCAGCCCAGGCCGGCTAGCGGGACCCCGCACAGATACGCAGTATTTT. This encodes CASSPGRLAGPRTDTQYF. V gene TRBV7-9 combines with J gene TRBJ2-3; 9 bases match TRBD2. The CDR3 runs 18 residues. Germline CDR1 is SEHNR and CDR2 is FQNEAQ (reference sequence). The J segment lost 1 base and the V segment lost 5 bases, leaving 13 bases of the junction unmatched.

The V call is TRBV4-1, the J call TRBJ2-1, with D possibly being TRBD2 (6 bases). CDR3 length equals 14 residues. The germline V gene encodes CDR1 MGHRA and CDR2 YSYEKL. V shed 3 bases and J shed 9 bases, with 15 bases lying between them. The CDR3 coding sequence is TGCGCCAGCAGCCAGGGGACTGGGGGGTCTGAGCAGTTCTTC. Translated: CASSQGTGGSEQFF.

The CDR3: CASSPLGGDGDEQYF. DNA for the CDR3: TGTGCCAGCAGCCCCCTCGGGGGGGATGGCGACGAGCAGTACTTC. This chain joins TRBV7-2 and TRBJ2-7; 8 nucleotides line up with TRBD2. V lost 5 bases and J lost 5; bases outside the gene matches: 11. CDR1 SGHTA and CDR2 FQGNSA come from the germline V gene. This CDR3 contains 15 residues.

The gene calls are TRBV18 and TRBJ2-1; TRBD2 agrees at 10 bases. Germline loops: CDR1 KGHSH, CDR2 LQKENI. The CDR3 has 15 amino acids. V lost 0 bases and J lost 7; bases outside the gene matches: 3. As DNA, the CDR3 is TGTGCCAGCTCACCACCGGGACTAGCGCTGAATGAGCAGTTCTTC. Residues: CASSPPGLALNEQFF. Variable domain in full (rest from reference TRBV18 and TRBJ2-1): NAGVMQNPRHLVRRRGQEARLRCSPMKGHSHVYWYRQLPEEGLKFMVYLQKENIIDESGMPKERFSAEFPKEGPSILRIQQVVRGDSAAYFCASSPPGLALNEQFFGPGTRLTVL.

J is TRBJ2-5 and V is TRBV9; D remains ambiguous. Per germline, CDR1 SGDLS and CDR2 YYNGEE. V was shortened by 0 bases and J by 5 bases, with 8 bases between the two germline ends. CDR3 length: 13 residues. CDR3 sequence (DNA): TGTGCCAGCAGCGTAGGGGTGGGCGAGACCCAGTACTTC. Its translation: CASSVGVGETQYF.

The J gene is TRBJ1-1, the V gene TRBV5-3; the D gene is possibly TRBD1 (6 bases). TRBV5-3 is an ORF; its function is uncertain. CDR3 length equals 19 residues. Trimming cost V 4 bases and J 0 bases, with 25 bases left between them. Here the CDR3 reads CARSRMETGPLEMNTEAFF. In DNA form, the CDR3 reads TGTGCCAGAAGCCGCATGGAAACAGGGCCGTTGGAGATGAACACTGAAGCTTTCTTT.

This chain links TRBV7-2 with TRBJ2-7, with 7 bases matching TRBD1. After removal of 1 base from V and 3 bases from J, the junction contained 6 bases not matched to a gene. Germline CDR1 and CDR2: SGHTA and FQGNSA. The CDR3 consists of 15 residues. Written as DNA, the CDR3 is TGTGCCAGCAGCTTAGGGGCAGGGGGAAGCTACGAGCAGTACTTC. Translation gives CASSLGAGGSYEQYF.

Notes on this clone: One end of the junction is discordant with germline, which a read error may explain. The chain couples TRBV7-7 to TRBJ2-5, with 10 bases lining up with TRBD2. This CDR3 has 12 amino acids. Germline CDR1 and CDR2: SSHAT and FNYEAQ (reference sequence). The CDR3 DNA follows: TGTGCTAGCAGCTTAGCGGGGGGAACCCAGTACTTC. This encodes CASSLAGGTQYF.

The chain is built from TRBV28 and TRBJ2-2; 7 nucleotides align to TRBD1. CDR3 size: 13 residues. The germline gives CDR1 MDHEN, CDR2 SYDVKM. Unmatched junction bases numbered 2, after V lost 6 bases and J lost 4 bases. The CDR3, as DNA: TGTGCCAGCAGCGACAGGGCCACCGGGGAGCTGTTTTTT. Protein product: CASSDRATGELFF.